This TCR beta chain originates from a study of immune characterization of retroperitoneal liposarcoma. There are 16 residues in the CDR3. V lost 5 bases and J lost 6, with 20 bases in between. MiXCR, applied by TCRdb to the PCR reads, yields one record per CDR3 protein. The sample lists approximately 11,000 distinct CDR3 sequences, approximately 26% occurring once. This chain joins TRBV12-3 or TRBV12-4 and TRBJ1-3, with D hard to call. The sequence derives from a female donor with retroperitoneal liposarcoma. Sequencing was done on a sample of tumor tissue. The CDR3 bases are TGTGCCAGCAGTCTACTTGCGTTGGCTGTCTTAAACACCATATATTTT. As protein: CASSLLALAVLNTIYF.